Presented here are 15 T cell receptor beta chains from one specimen sequenced in a study of cytomegalovirus exposure and HLA in healthy donors (dated by TCRdb to the late 2010s). Libraries were prepared through the immunoSEQ multiplex PCR assay. A mixture of 60 forward primers for TCR Vbeta segments and 13 reverse primers for TCR Jbeta segments was used in the multiplex PCR. TCRdb re-hosts the immuneACCESS table, in-frame sequences only. Its copies lack some clones; in the studies checked, an unresolved V gene accounts for under half of them, and the cause for the rest is not known. The sample table lists approximately 110,000 clones, about 82% of them with a count of one. The top ten clones comprise 1.5% to 2.5% of the sample. The specimen sequenced was PBMCs. The receptors were sampled from a man in his fifties or sixties in good health and CMV-seronegative.

J is TRBJ1-1 and V is TRBV5-6, with a weak D call TRBD1 (5 bases). Per the germline V gene, CDR1 is SGHDT and CDR2 is YYEEEE. V lost 3 bases and J 8 bases, leaving 11 bases between the germline ends. The CDR3 contains 12 residues. As DNA, the CDR3 is TGTGCCAGCAGCTCACACAGGCCCGAAGCTTTCTTT. Translating it yields CASSSHRPEAFF.

The J gene is TRBJ2-3, the V gene TRBV6-5, with 7 positions matching TRBD2. CDR1 and CDR2 from the germline V gene are MNHEY and SVGAGI. The trim removed 6 bases at V and 5 bases at J, leaving 8 bases unmatched. This CDR3 is 14 amino acids long. For the CDR3, the DNA is TGTGCCAGCAGGATAACGGGGGGAATAGATACGCAGTATTTT. Protein product: CASRITGGIDTQYF.

This clone has a handful of counts. The chain links TRBV15 to TRBJ2-3; a weak D match, TRBD1 (5 bases). The CDR3 is 17 residues long. Trimming left V 0 bases short and J 5 bases short, with 18 bases between. CDR1 is LNHNV and CDR2 is YYDKDF in the germline V gene (reference sequence). The CDR3 spells CATSRERQGNGGDTQYF. Written as DNA, the CDR3 is TGTGCCACCAGCAGAGAAAGGCAGGGTAACGGCGGAGATACGCAGTATTTT.

The table lists this clone with a count of one. J is TRBJ1-2 and V is TRBV12-5; D is unresolved. CDR3 length equals 15 residues. Trimming took 2 bases from V and 6 from J, leaving 16 bases between them. CDR1 and CDR2 (germline): LGHNT, FRNRAP. The CDR3 sequence: CASGLPRVSTHGYTF. In DNA form, the CDR3 reads TGTGCTAGTGGTTTGCCACGGGTTAGCACCCATGGCTACACCTTC.

The chain combines TRBV11-2 with TRBJ2-5, with 12 bases aligning to TRBD2. The CDR3 sequence is 15 residues long. In germline, CDR1 is SGHAT, CDR2 FQNNGV. V was clipped by 5 bases and J by 5 bases; unmatched bases: 6. This CDR3 is CASSEGLAGMETQYF. In DNA form, the CDR3 reads TGTGCCAGCAGCGAAGGACTAGCGGGGATGGAGACCCAGTACTTC.

A note on this clone: At one end the junction does not follow the germline gene, possibly because of a read error. The rearrangement links TRBV7-9 to TRBJ1-5; tentative D call: TRBD1 (6 bases). CDR1 and CDR2 (germline): SEHNR, FQNEAQ (reference sequence). The CDR3 is 16 amino acids. This chain's CDR3 is CSSSSSGGASNQPQHF. In DNA form, the CDR3 reads TGTTCCAGCAGCTCCTCGGGGGGGGCGAGCAATCAGCCCCAGCATTTT.

This chain joins TRBV7-9 and TRBJ2-7; D is unresolved. V was trimmed by 5 bases and J by 9 bases, leaving 14 bases between them. CDR3 size: 12 residues. Germline CDR1 is SEHNR and CDR2 is FQNEAQ (reference sequence). In nucleotides, the CDR3 is TGTGCCAGCAGCGACCAAGGCGGCGGGCAGTACGTC. Amino acid sequence: CASSDQGGGQYV.

This clone has only a few counts. CDR3 protein: CASSMTAGETQYF. The CDR3 DNA follows: TGTGCCAGTAGTATGACGGCGGGGGAGACCCAGTACTTC. The gene calls are TRBV19 and TRBJ2-5; weak D call: TRBD2 (6 bases). This CDR3 spans 13 amino acids. Trimming shortened V by 3 bases and J by 5 bases, and 10 bases separated the two germline ends. Per germline, CDR1 LNHDA and CDR2 SQIVND (reference sequence). Combining the CDR3 with reference TRBV19 and TRBJ2-5 gives the whole variable domain DGGITQSPKYLFRKEGQNVTLSCEQNLNHDAMYWYRQDPGQGLRLIYYSQIVNDFQKGDIAEGYSVSREKKESFPLTVTSAQKNPTAFYLCASSMTAGETQYFGPGTRLLVL.

The chain carries TRBV2 and TRBJ1-5; 7 nucleotides align to TRBD1. This CDR3 has 14 residues. Trimming cost V 8 bases and J 0 bases; bases outside gene matches: 4. In germline, CDR1 is SNHLY, CDR2 FYNNEI. CDR3 DNA: TGTGCCAGCCAGACAGGGAATAGCAATCAGCCCCAGCATTTT. It yields the protein CASQTGNSNQPQHF.

The chain links TRBV6-1 to TRBJ2-3; D is unresolved. Trimming pared 10 bases from V and 3 bases from J, leaving 11 bases between. CDR1 is MNHNS and CDR2 is SASEGT in the germline V gene. The CDR3 is 12 residues long. In DNA form, the CDR3 reads TGTGCCACCTTCAGATTAACAGATACGCAGTATTTT. It specifies CATFRLTDTQYF.

The chain links TRBV10-3 to TRBJ1-2; D may be TRBD1 (6 bases). V was cut by 9 bases and J by 8 bases, with 25 bases left in between. Germline V gives CDR1 ENHRY, CDR2 SYGVKD. CDR3 length equals 15 residues. CDR3 sequence reads: CAIGRDGPGEDGYTF. The CDR3 DNA reads as TGTGCCATAGGGAGGGATGGCCCAGGGGAGGACGGCTACACCTTC.

This clone was seen once. This chain connects TRBV5-5 to TRBJ2-7, with TRBD2 identical over 10 bases. CDR3 size: 15 residues. With 1 base clipped from V and 5 bases from J, the junction kept 6 bases outside the gene matches. Germline V lookup: CDR1 SGHKS, CDR2 YYEKEE (reference sequence). The CDR3: CASSLTAGGPHEQYV. Here the CDR3 DNA reads TGTGCCAGCAGCTTGACAGCGGGGGGGCCTCACGAGCAGTACGTC.

A few counts support this clone. The rearrangement links TRBV14 to TRBJ2-2; TRBD2 agrees at 7 bases. The V gene's germline CDR1 is SGHDN and CDR2 FVKESK. This CDR3 is built from 13 residues. Trimming at V came to 4 bases and at J to 15 bases, leaving 11 bases not matched to a gene. CDR3: CASSLLGDYRMFF. The DNA for the CDR3 is TGTGCCAGCAGCCTACTAGGGGACTACAGGATGTTTTTT. The full variable domain, rest sourced from reference TRBV14 and TRBJ2-2, is EAGVTQFPSHSVIEKGQTVTLRCDPISGHDNLYWYRRVMGKEIKFLLHFVKESKQDESGMPNNRFLAERTGGTYSTLKVQPAELEDSGVYFCASSLLGDYRMFFGEGSRLTVL.

This clone was observed once. The rearrangement uses TRBV6-1 and TRBJ1-5; D not certain. Germline values: CDR1 MNHNS, CDR2 SASEGT. This CDR3 region has 10 residues. The V and J ends lost 1 base and 11 bases respectively, with 3 bases between them. CDR3 region: CASSEVAQHF. CDR3 DNA: TGTGCCAGCAGTGAAGTAGCCCAGCATTTT.

This rearrangement joins TRBV21-1 to TRBJ1-5; TRBD1, as called in the table, went unchecked against the DNA. TRBV21-1 is deemed a pseudogene. The CDR3 is 14 amino acids. The DNA of the CDR3 is TGTGCCAGCAACCTCAGGGGAAGCAATCAGCCCCAGCATTTT. Protein sequence: CASNLRGSNQPQHF.